This T cell receptor beta chain appears in the sequencing data of a study of blood T cell repertoires in COVID-19. This CDR3 spans 13 amino acids. The germline V gene has CDR1 LNHDA and CDR2 SQIVND (reference sequence). V lost 3 bases to trimming and J lost 7 bases; unmatched junction nucleotides: 4. Study processing details: Reference gene primer amplification gave nucleated cell count estimates. Libraries were prepared by immunoSEQ multiplex PCR; TCRdb keeps only in-frame clonotypes and omits some of them. V and J calls and clone size follow that table, whereas D and trimming were derived from the DNA. The table shows about 400,000 clones, with roughly 87% occurring only once.

The clonotype was recovered from a woman between 35 and 50 years old with acute COVID-19. Sequencing was carried out using PBMCs or T cells enriched from blood (not recorded which). The gene calls are TRBV19 and TRBJ1-1, with 8 positions matching TRBD1. This chain's CDR3 is CASSINGQGEAFF. The CDR3 coding sequence is TGTGCCAGTAGTATTAACGGACAGGGTGAAGCTTTCTTT.